Listed below are T cell receptor beta chains from one sample, sequenced in a study of cytomegalovirus exposure and HLA in healthy donors. Libraries were prepared by immunoSEQ multiplex PCR; TCRdb keeps only in-frame clonotypes and omits some of them. The repertoire holds roughly 130,000 clones, with over 75% as singletons. The sequencing sample was made of PBMCs. All receptors derive from a woman aged 40 to 49 in good health and CMV-seropositive. Both conserved end residues are part of each CDR3. The D gene is left open where the match is weak. Only part of the rows carry a size: once, few, many, or a class if the clone is expanded.

j_gene: TRBJ2-7
abundance: NA
d_gene: NA
v_gene: TRBV7-6
CDR3aa: CASSSPGEASSYEQYF
CDR3nt: TGTGCCAGCAGCTCGCCGGGTGAGGCCAGCTCCTACGAGCAGTACTTC

j_gene: TRBJ1-1
abundance: NA
d_gene: NA
v_gene: TRBV10-3
CDR3aa: CAISQGMNTEAFF
CDR3nt: TGTGCCATCAGCCAGGGGATGAACACTGAAGCTTTCTTT

j_gene: TRBJ1-2
abundance: NA
d_gene: NA
v_gene: TRBV5-1
CDR3aa: CASSPGQLDSYTF
CDR3nt: TGCGCCAGCAGCCCGGGACAACTCGATAGCTACACCTTC

j_gene: TRBJ1-4
abundance: NA
d_gene: NA
v_gene: TRBV4-3
CDR3aa: CASSQEEGRTINEKLFF
CDR3nt: TGCGCCAGCAGCCAAGAGGAGGGACGGACAATTAATGAAAAACTGTTTTTT

j_gene: TRBJ1-1
abundance: NA
d_gene: NA
v_gene: TRBV28
CDR3aa: CASSLNLISAFF
CDR3nt: TGTGCCAGCAGTTTAAACTTAATCTCAGCTTTCTTT

j_gene: TRBJ1-5
abundance: few
d_gene: NA
v_gene: TRBV21-1
CDR3aa: CASSKGTGPNQPQHF
CDR3nt: TGTGCCAGCAGCAAGGGGACAGGGCCAAATCAGCCCCAGCATTTT

j_gene: TRBJ2-7
abundance: NA
d_gene: TRBD2
v_gene: TRBV7-8
CDR3aa: CASSSVREGRKQYF
CDR3nt: TGTGCCAGCAGCTCCGTCCGGGAGGGCCGCAAGCAGTACTTC

j_gene: TRBJ2-5
abundance: NA
d_gene: TRBD2
v_gene: TRBV18
CDR3aa: CASSPPGGIDGETQYF
CDR3nt: TGTGCCAGCTCACCACCGGGGGGGATCGACGGAGAGACCCAGTACTTC

j_gene: TRBJ2-2
abundance: NA
d_gene: NA
v_gene: TRBV5-1
CDR3aa: CASSLDPDTGELFF
CDR3nt: TGCGCCAGCAGCTTGGACCCAGACACCGGGGAGCTGTTTTTT

j_gene: TRBJ2-7
abundance: once
d_gene: NA
v_gene: TRBV5-1
CDR3aa: CASSLGRLEREQYF
CDR3nt: TGCGCCAGCAGCTTGGGGAGGTTGGAGCGCGAGCAGTACTTC

j_gene: TRBJ1-5
abundance: NA
d_gene: NA
v_gene: TRBV19
CDR3aa: CASSSPLTGWGGGQPQHF
CDR3nt: TGTGCCAGTAGTTCACCTTTGACAGGTTGGGGCGGAGGTCAGCCCCAGCATTTT

j_gene: TRBJ1-4
abundance: few
d_gene: TRBD1
v_gene: TRBV5-1
CDR3aa: CASSSGQEGREKLFF
CDR3nt: TGCGCCAGCAGCTCGGGACAGGAGGGTCGTGAAAAACTGTTTTTT

j_gene: TRBJ2-7
abundance: NA
d_gene: TRBD2
v_gene: TRBV28
CDR3aa: CASSSNLRTSGNYPYEQYF
CDR3nt: TGTGCCAGCAGTTCTAACCTAAGGACTAGCGGGAACTACCCCTACGAGCAGTACTTC

j_gene: TRBJ1-1
abundance: NA
d_gene: NA
v_gene: TRBV30
CDR3aa: CAWSQGVGTEAFF
CDR3nt: TGTGCCTGGAGTCAGGGTGTGGGCACTGAAGCTTTCTTT

j_gene: TRBJ2-3
abundance: few
d_gene: TRBD2
v_gene: TRBV6-5
CDR3aa: CASSYASGDTDTQYF
CDR3nt: TGTGCCAGCAGTTACGCTAGCGGGGACACAGATACGCAGTATTTT

j_gene: TRBJ2-2
abundance: NA
d_gene: TRBD2
v_gene: TRBV5-1
CDR3aa: CASSWTSGSGELFF
CDR3nt: TGCGCCAGCAGCTGGACTAGCGGGAGCGGGGAGCTGTTTTTT

j_gene: TRBJ2-7
abundance: NA
d_gene: TRBD1
v_gene: TRBV19
CDR3aa: CASRGTGGASYEQYF
CDR3nt: TGTGCCAGTAGGGGGACAGGAGGCGCCTCCTACGAGCAGTACTTC

j_gene: TRBJ1-1
abundance: NA
d_gene: NA
v_gene: TRBV11-3
CDR3aa: CASTRQENTEAFF
CDR3nt: TGTGCCAGCACCCGACAGGAGAACACTGAAGCTTTCTTT

j_gene: TRBJ2-7
abundance: few
d_gene: NA
v_gene: TRBV5-1
CDR3aa: CASSLAGLYEQYF
CDR3nt: TGCGCCAGCAGCTTGGCGGGGTTGTACGAGCAGTACTTC

j_gene: TRBJ1-5
abundance: NA
d_gene: NA
v_gene: TRBV6-1
CDR3aa: CASSEPLVLEPQHF
CDR3nt: TGTGCCAGCAGTGAACCTTTAGTCCTGGAGCCCCAGCATTTT

j_gene: TRBJ2-3
abundance: NA
d_gene: NA
v_gene: TRBV28
CDR3aa: CASTDDTTDTQYF
CDR3nt: TGTGCCAGCACCGATGACACCACAGATACGCAGTATTTT

j_gene: TRBJ1-2
abundance: few
d_gene: NA
v_gene: TRBV11-2
CDR3aa: CASSPQLDSRLGYGYTF
CDR3nt: TGTGCCAGCAGCCCCCAATTGGACAGCCGACTTGGCTATGGCTACACCTTC

j_gene: TRBJ2-7
abundance: NA
d_gene: TRBD1
v_gene: TRBV7-2
CDR3aa: CASSSMTGSYEQYF
CDR3nt: TGTGCCAGCAGCTCGATGACAGGGTCGTACGAGCAGTACTTC

j_gene: TRBJ1-2
abundance: few
d_gene: TRBD1
v_gene: TRBV5-1
CDR3aa: CASRSPGQGAYGYTF
CDR3nt: TGCGCCAGCCGATCCCCGGGACAGGGGGCCTATGGCTACACCTTC

j_gene: TRBJ1-1
abundance: NA
d_gene: TRBD1
v_gene: TRBV7-3
CDR3aa: CASSLSPAGGITEAFF
CDR3nt: TGTGCCAGCAGCTTAAGCCCCGCAGGGGGGATAACTGAAGCTTTCTTT

j_gene: TRBJ2-3
abundance: NA
d_gene: TRBD2
v_gene: TRBV13
CDR3aa: CASSDSGGLTDTQYF
CDR3nt: TGTGCCAGCAGCGATAGCGGGGGCCTCACAGATACGCAGTATTTT

j_gene: TRBJ2-7
abundance: NA
d_gene: NA
v_gene: TRBV5-4
CDR3aa: CASSRGTEGYEQYF
CDR3nt: TGTGCCAGCAGCCGGGGGACAGAGGGCTACGAGCAGTACTTC

j_gene: TRBJ2-4
abundance: NA
d_gene: NA
v_gene: TRBV30
CDR3aa: CAWSVLSQGQGFQYF
CDR3nt: TGTGCCTGGAGTGTACTTAGCCAGGGGCAAGGCTTTCAGTACTTC

j_gene: TRBJ2-5
abundance: NA
d_gene: NA
v_gene: TRBV5-6
CDR3aa: CASSLDFSGRGETQYF
CDR3nt: TGTGCCAGCAGCTTGGATTTCTCGGGGAGAGGGGAGACCCAGTACTTC

j_gene: TRBJ2-2
abundance: NA
d_gene: NA
v_gene: TRBV27
CDR3aa: CASRQGNTGELFF
CDR3nt: TGTGCCAGCAGACAGGGCAATACCGGGGAGCTGTTTTTT

j_gene: TRBJ1-4
abundance: NA
d_gene: NA
v_gene: TRBV7-9
CDR3aa: CASSLGAGLFF
CDR3nt: TGTGCCAGCAGCTTAGGGGCAGGGCTGTTTTTT

j_gene: TRBJ2-5
abundance: NA
d_gene: TRBD2
v_gene: TRBV28
CDR3aa: CASSLFGAGEETQYF
CDR3nt: TGTGCCAGCAGTTTATTTGGGGCGGGAGAAGAGACCCAGTACTTC

j_gene: TRBJ2-7
abundance: NA
d_gene: NA
v_gene: TRBV5-1
CDR3aa: CASSLGQGGEQYF
CDR3nt: TGCGCCAGCAGCTTGGGTCAGGGGGGCGAGCAGTACTTC

j_gene: TRBJ1-1
abundance: NA
d_gene: NA
v_gene: TRBV9
CDR3aa: CASSPQVGTEAFF
CDR3nt: TGTGCCAGCAGCCCCCAGGTGGGCACTGAAGCTTTCTTT

j_gene: TRBJ1-3
abundance: NA
d_gene: NA
v_gene: TRBV2
CDR3aa: CASTPSWDTIYF
CDR3nt: TGTGCCAGCACCCCTAGTTGGGACACCATATATTTT

j_gene: TRBJ1-6
abundance: NA
d_gene: TRBD1
v_gene: TRBV6-1
CDR3aa: CASSSGTGDSPLHF
CDR3nt: TGTGCCAGCAGCTCCGGGACAGGGGATTCACCCCTCCACTTT

j_gene: TRBJ2-5
abundance: NA
d_gene: TRBD1
v_gene: TRBV29-1
CDR3aa: CSVGQGSETQYF
CDR3nt: TGCAGCGTGGGACAGGGCTCGGAGACCCAGTACTTC

j_gene: TRBJ2-5
abundance: NA
d_gene: TRBD2
v_gene: TRBV10-3
CDR3aa: CAISEFASGTQETQYF
CDR3nt: TGTGCCATCAGTGAGTTCGCTAGCGGGACCCAAGAGACCCAGTACTTC

j_gene: TRBJ2-5
abundance: once
d_gene: TRBD1
v_gene: TRBV7-3
CDR3aa: CASSLLGQGQETQYF
CDR3nt: TGTGCCAGCAGCTTACTAGGACAGGGCCAAGAGACCCAGTACTTC

j_gene: TRBJ1-4
abundance: NA
d_gene: TRBD1
v_gene: TRBV2
CDR3aa: CASSPRTGGQNEKLFF
CDR3nt: TGTGCCAGCAGTCCCCGGACAGGGGGCCAGAATGAAAAACTGTTTTTT

j_gene: TRBJ2-5
abundance: NA
d_gene: TRBD1
v_gene: TRBV15
CDR3aa: CATSRDRSTDRDEETQYF
CDR3nt: TGTGCCACCAGCAGAGACAGAAGTACGGACAGGGATGAAGAGACCCAGTACTTC

j_gene: TRBJ1-1
abundance: NA
d_gene: NA
v_gene: TRBV29-1
CDR3aa: CSATGALGTEAFF
CDR3nt: TGCAGCGCAACAGGAGCCTTAGGGACTGAAGCTTTCTTT

j_gene: TRBJ2-1
abundance: once
d_gene: NA
v_gene: TRBV7-2
CDR3aa: CASSLAGTGGRLF
CDR3nt: TGTGCCAGCAGCTTAGCGGGCACCGGGGGTAGGCTCTTC

j_gene: TRBJ1-1
abundance: few
d_gene: NA
v_gene: TRBV10-1
CDR3aa: CASSEVQGTEAFF
CDR3nt: TGCGCCAGCAGTGAGGTCCAGGGGACTGAAGCTTTCTTT

j_gene: TRBJ1-1
abundance: NA
d_gene: TRBD1
v_gene: TRBV15
CDR3aa: CATSIDRGPTEAFF
CDR3nt: TGTGCCACCAGCATCGACAGGGGGCCCACTGAAGCTTTCTTT

j_gene: TRBJ1-2
abundance: NA
d_gene: NA
v_gene: TRBV6-1
CDR3aa: CASSVTGYGYTF
CDR3nt: TGTGCCAGCAGTGTTACAGGCTATGGCTACACCTTC

j_gene: TRBJ2-7
abundance: NA
d_gene: TRBD2
v_gene: TRBV2
CDR3aa: CASSGSSGGSSYEQYF
CDR3nt: TGTGCCAGCAGTGGAAGTAGCGGGGGTAGCTCCTACGAGCAGTACTTC

j_gene: TRBJ1-1
abundance: NA
d_gene: TRBD1
v_gene: TRBV5-1
CDR3aa: CASSLAGTGGLLNTEAFF
CDR3nt: TGCGCCAGCAGCTTGGCGGGGACAGGGGGCCTCCTGAACACTGAAGCTTTCTTT

j_gene: TRBJ2-7
abundance: once
d_gene: TRBD1
v_gene: TRBV5-1
CDR3aa: CASSPGQGYHEQYF
CDR3nt: TGCGCCAGCAGCCCGGGACAGGGGTATCACGAGCAGTACTTC

j_gene: TRBJ1-1
abundance: NA
d_gene: NA
v_gene: TRBV15
CDR3aa: CATSRAGMNTEAFF
CDR3nt: TGTGCCACCAGCAGAGCAGGGATGAACACTGAAGCTTTCTTT

j_gene: TRBJ2-3
abundance: few
d_gene: TRBD1
v_gene: TRBV6-1
CDR3aa: CASSDPRDSYTDTQYF
CDR3nt: TGTGCCAGCAGTGATCCCCGGGACAGCTACACAGATACGCAGTATTTT

j_gene: TRBJ2-1
abundance: NA
d_gene: TRBD2
v_gene: TRBV7-8
CDR3aa: CASSLRREGQSSYNEQFF
CDR3nt: TGTGCCAGCAGCTTACGGCGGGAGGGCCAAAGCTCCTACAATGAGCAGTTCTTC

j_gene: TRBJ1-2
abundance: NA
d_gene: NA
v_gene: TRBV15
CDR3aa: CATSINPGRDYGYTF
CDR3nt: TGTGCCACCAGCATCAATCCAGGGCGCGACTATGGCTACACCTTC

j_gene: TRBJ2-5
abundance: once
d_gene: TRBD1
v_gene: TRBV2
CDR3aa: CASSEAGQGQETQYF
CDR3nt: TGTGCCAGCAGTGAAGCGGGACAGGGTCAAGAGACCCAGTACTTC

j_gene: TRBJ2-1
abundance: NA
d_gene: NA
v_gene: TRBV7-3
CDR3aa: CASSLMNTNEQFF
CDR3nt: TGTGCCAGCAGCTTAATGAATACTAATGAGCAGTTCTTC

j_gene: TRBJ2-3
abundance: medium-sized
d_gene: NA
v_gene: TRBV27
CDR3aa: CASSRTGWADTQYF
CDR3nt: TGTGCCAGCAGTCGCACAGGGTGGGCAGATACGCAGTATTTT

j_gene: TRBJ1-4
abundance: few
d_gene: NA
v_gene: TRBV2
CDR3aa: CASSEGTAFNEKLFF
CDR3nt: TGTGCCAGCAGTGAAGGGACAGCTTTTAATGAAAAACTGTTTTTT